This TCR beta chain comes out of a study of blood T cell repertoires in COVID-19. About the research overall: The cDNA or gDNA used as material had been derived from T cells, B-cell-depleted T cells, or PBMCs.

The count of this clone is one. Produced via immunoSEQ multiplex PCR; TCRdb's table is partial and in-frame only. The sample contains around 150,000 clones, roughly 80% of which appear only once. V lost 6 bases to trimming and J lost 4 bases, with 15 bases between them. Germline CDR1 SNHLY, CDR2 FYNNEI. The CDR3 loop spans 14 amino acids. This clonotype was sampled from a woman in her thirties or forties with COVID-19, enrolled during active disease. The chain links TRBV2 to TRBJ1-2; D is unclear. The material sequenced was peripheral blood. CDR3 DNA: TGTGCCAGCAGCTCATTTAGTCCGTCCTATGGCTACACCTTC. It is translated as CASSSFSPSYGYTF.